This T cell receptor (beta chain) was profiled in a study of T cells in localized non-small cell lung cancer. Profiled with immunoSEQ multiplex PCR; TCRdb holds only in-frame clones, not every one. The data hold under 55,000 clones, with roughly 75% observed a single time. J was trimmed by 4 bases and V by 5 bases; bases with no gene match: 5. Germline loops: CDR1 GTSNPN, CDR2 SVGIG (reference sequence). The CDR3 length is 14 residues. This receptor was obtained from a woman between 40 and 69 years old with stage II lung adenocarcinoma. The material sequenced was PBMCs, taken before any cancer treatment. The chain is built from TRBV30 and TRBJ2-5; 12 nucleotides line up with TRBD2. The CDR3: CAWATSGGVETQYF. The CDR3 nucleotides are TGTGCCTGGGCGACTAGCGGGGGAGTAGAGACCCAGTACTTC.